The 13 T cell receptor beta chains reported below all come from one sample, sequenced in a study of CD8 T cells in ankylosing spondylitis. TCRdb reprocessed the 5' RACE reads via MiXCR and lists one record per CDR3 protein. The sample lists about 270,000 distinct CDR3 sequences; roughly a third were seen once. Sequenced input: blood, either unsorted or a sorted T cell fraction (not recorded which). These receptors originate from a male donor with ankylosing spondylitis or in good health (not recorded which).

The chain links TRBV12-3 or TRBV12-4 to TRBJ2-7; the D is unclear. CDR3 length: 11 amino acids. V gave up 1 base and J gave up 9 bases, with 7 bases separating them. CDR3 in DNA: TGTGCCAGCAGTTTAGGTCCCGTGCAGTACTTC. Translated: CASSLGPVQYF.

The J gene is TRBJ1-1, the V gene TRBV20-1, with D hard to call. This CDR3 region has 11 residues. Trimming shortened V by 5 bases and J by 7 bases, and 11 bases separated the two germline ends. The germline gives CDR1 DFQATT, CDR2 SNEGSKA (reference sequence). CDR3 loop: CSARAPNEAFF. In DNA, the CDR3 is TGCAGTGCTCGTGCACCAAATGAAGCTTTCTTT.

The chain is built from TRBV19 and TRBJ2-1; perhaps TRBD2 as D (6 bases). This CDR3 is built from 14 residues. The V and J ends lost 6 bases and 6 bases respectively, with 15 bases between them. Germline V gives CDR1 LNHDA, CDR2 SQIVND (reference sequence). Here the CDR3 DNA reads TGTGCCAGTAGCATCGGCCCTAGCGCCAATGAGCAGTTCTTC. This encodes CASSIGPSANEQFF.

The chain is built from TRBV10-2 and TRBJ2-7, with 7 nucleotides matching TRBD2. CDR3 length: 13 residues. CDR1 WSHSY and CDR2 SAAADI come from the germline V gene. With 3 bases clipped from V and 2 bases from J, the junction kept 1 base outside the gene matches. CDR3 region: CASSDGGAYEQYF. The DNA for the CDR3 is TGCGCCAGCAGTGATGGGGGGGCCTACGAGCAGTACTTC.

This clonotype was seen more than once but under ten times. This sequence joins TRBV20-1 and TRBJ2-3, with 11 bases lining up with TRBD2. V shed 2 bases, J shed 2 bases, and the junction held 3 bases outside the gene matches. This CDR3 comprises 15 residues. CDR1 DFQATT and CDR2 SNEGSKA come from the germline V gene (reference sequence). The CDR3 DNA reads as TGCAGTGCTAGAAAACTAGCGGGAGCCACAGATACGCAGTATTTT. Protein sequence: CSARKLAGATDTQYF.

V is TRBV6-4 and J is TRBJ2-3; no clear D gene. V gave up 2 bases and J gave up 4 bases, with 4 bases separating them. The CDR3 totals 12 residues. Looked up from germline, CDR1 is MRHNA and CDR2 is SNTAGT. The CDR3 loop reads CASSDTADTQYF. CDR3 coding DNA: TGTGCCAGCAGTGACACTGCAGATACGCAGTATTTT.

CDR3 residues: CSAEGGTGNTIYF. CDR3 in DNA: TGCAGTGCCGAAGGGGGGACCGGAAACACCATATATTTT. This sequence joins TRBV20-1 and TRBJ1-3; maybe TRBD1 (6 bases). The length of the CDR3 is 13 residues. V was clipped by 6 bases and J by 4 bases, with 13 bases between them. Looked up from germline, CDR1 is DFQATT and CDR2 is SNEGSKA (reference sequence).

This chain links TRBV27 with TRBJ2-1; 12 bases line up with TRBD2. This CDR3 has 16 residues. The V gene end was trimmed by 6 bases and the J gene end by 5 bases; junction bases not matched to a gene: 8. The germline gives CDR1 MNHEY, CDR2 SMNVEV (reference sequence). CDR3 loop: CASRTPGLAGNNEQFF. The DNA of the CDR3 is TGTGCCAGCAGGACTCCGGGACTAGCGGGTAACAATGAGCAGTTCTTC.

This chain's CDR3 is CASSKGDTGELFF. For the CDR3, the DNA is TGCGCCAGCAGCAAGGGCGACACCGGGGAGCTGTTTTTT. The rearrangement joins TRBV5-1 to TRBJ2-2; D gene unclear. Germline V gene sequence: CDR1 SGHRS, CDR2 YFSETQ. V was trimmed by 4 bases and J by 3 bases, leaving 7 bases between them. The CDR3 covers 13 residues.

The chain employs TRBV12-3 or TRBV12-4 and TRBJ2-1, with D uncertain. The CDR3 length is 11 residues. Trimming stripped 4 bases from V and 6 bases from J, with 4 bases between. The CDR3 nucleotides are TGTGCCAGCAGTTGGGTCAATGAGCAGTTCTTC. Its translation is CASSWVNEQFF.

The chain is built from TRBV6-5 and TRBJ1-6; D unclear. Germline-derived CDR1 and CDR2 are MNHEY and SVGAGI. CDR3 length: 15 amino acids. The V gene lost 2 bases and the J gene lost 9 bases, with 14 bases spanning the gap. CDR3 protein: CASSYEAGSGSPLHF. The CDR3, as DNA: TGTGCCAGCAGTTACGAGGCCGGGTCGGGTTCACCCCTCCACTTT.

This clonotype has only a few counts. CDR3 loop: CATSRPLLESGHYEQYF. The CDR3 DNA reads as TGTGCCACCAGCAGACCATTGCTTGAGTCAGGGCACTACGAGCAGTACTTC. The rearrangement joins TRBV15 to TRBJ2-7; D may be TRBD1 (5 bases). The CDR3 is 17 amino acids. The V gene's germline CDR1 is LNHNV and CDR2 YYDKDF (reference sequence). Trimming took off 2 bases at V and 3 bases at J, with 20 bases between the two ends.

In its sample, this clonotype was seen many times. The CDR3 nucleotides read TGCAGCATCGAACAGGGATGGGAGACCCAGTACTTC. As protein: CSIEQGWETQYF. The gene calls are TRBV29-1 and TRBJ2-5; perhaps TRBD1 as D (6 bases). Germline V gene data show CDR1 as SQVTM and CDR2 as ANQGSEA. The V end lost 8 bases, the J end lost 5 bases, and 15 bases lay between the germline ends. The CDR3 is 12 residues long.